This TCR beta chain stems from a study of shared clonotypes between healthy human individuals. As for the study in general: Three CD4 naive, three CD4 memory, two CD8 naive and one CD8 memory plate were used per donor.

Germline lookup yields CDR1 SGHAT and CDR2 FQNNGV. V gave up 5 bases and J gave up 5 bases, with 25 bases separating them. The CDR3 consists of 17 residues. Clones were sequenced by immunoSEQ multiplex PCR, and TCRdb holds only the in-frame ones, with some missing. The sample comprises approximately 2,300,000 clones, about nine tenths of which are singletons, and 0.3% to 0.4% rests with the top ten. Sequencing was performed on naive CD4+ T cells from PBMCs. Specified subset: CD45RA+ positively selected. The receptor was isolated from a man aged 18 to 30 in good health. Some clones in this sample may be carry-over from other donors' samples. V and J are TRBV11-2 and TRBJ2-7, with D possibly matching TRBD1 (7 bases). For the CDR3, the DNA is TGTGCCAGCAGCCCCTACCCAGGGGGGAACCCTTCGGACGAGCAGTACTTC. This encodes CASSPYPGGNPSDEQYF.